The clone carrying this T cell receptor beta chain was observed a few times. The antigen is unknown. The data originate from a study of identical twins. Study observations and caveats: Possibly, invariant MAIT and iNKT cells partly confounded zero-insertion analyses.

Template switching added a universal primer site; cDNA carried unique molecular identifiers. TCRdb analysed the 5' RACE reads with MiXCR anew, one entry per CDR3 protein. The sample includes around 570,000 distinct CDR3 sequences, around 9.6% of them seen just once. These data also featured in a second study, about yellow fever vaccine responses in identical twins.

Sequencing input: PBMCs. The source of this sequence is a young woman in good health.

CDR3 in amino acids: CATSRGEAGANVLTF. DNA of the CDR3: TGTGCCACCAGCAGAGGGGAAGCTGGGGCCAACGTCCTGACTTTC. The chain couples TRBV15 to TRBJ2-6; D call uncertain. Deletions cut 1 base from V and 2 bases from J, with 6 bases between. CDR1 is LNHNV, CDR2 YYDKDF, per germline (reference sequence). This CDR3 region has 15 residues.